These 28 T cell receptor beta chains came from one sample sequenced in a study of blood T cell repertoires in COVID-19. Assay: immunoSEQ multiplex PCR; the TCRdb copy retains only in-frame clones and omits some. The sample has around 170,000 clones, roughly nine tenths seen once; the top ten hold roughly 4%. Sequencing used peripheral blood. The receptors were sampled from an older woman with acute or convalescent COVID-19.

The chain's CDR3 is CASSPPSLGTGKHEQYF. CDR3 in DNA: TGTGCCAGCTCACCACCGAGTTTAGGGACAGGGAAACACGAGCAGTACTTC. V is TRBV18 and J is TRBJ2-7, with 9 positions matching TRBD1. Germline values: CDR1 KGHSH, CDR2 LQKENI. Trimming removed 0 bases from V and 5 bases from J; junction bases left unmatched: 11. The CDR3 length is 17 residues. The full variable domain, rest sourced from reference TRBV18 and TRBJ2-7, is NAGVMQNPRHLVRRRGQEARLRCSPMKGHSHVYWYRQLPEEGLKFMVYLQKENIIDESGMPKERFSAEFPKEGPSILRIQQVVRGDSAAYFCASSPPSLGTGKHEQYFGPGTRLTVT.

The chain has TRBV9 and TRBJ2-1; D might be TRBD1 (5 bases). V gave up 4 bases and J gave up 4 bases, with 12 bases separating them. The CDR3 covers 14 residues. Per germline, CDR1 SGDLS and CDR2 YYNGEE. The CDR3 coding sequence is TGTGCCAGCAGCATTACGACAGAGTACAATGAGCAGTTCTTC. It is translated as CASSITTEYNEQFF.

V is TRBV4-2 and J is TRBJ1-1; 8 bases fit TRBD1. Germline V gene lookup returns CDR1 LGHNA and CDR2 YNFKEQ. The ends lost 1 base at V and 0 bases at J; junction bases unmatched: 10. CDR3 length: 18 residues. The CDR3 spells CASSQVRTGILMNTEAFF. The CDR3 DNA is TGTGCCAGCAGCCAAGTTAGGACAGGGATCCTAATGAACACTGAAGCTTTCTTT.

This clone has more than one count but fewer than ten. The chain couples TRBV9 to TRBJ2-1; D may be TRBD1 (6 bases). Trimming pared 4 bases from V and 6 bases from J, leaving 11 bases between. The CDR3 runs to 13 residues. From germline, CDR1 is SGDLS and CDR2 YYNGEE. CDR3 region: CASSSMTGNEQFF. DNA of the CDR3: TGTGCCAGCAGCTCCATGACAGGCAATGAGCAGTTCTTC.

This clone was seen a single time. V gene TRBV7-6 combines with J gene TRBJ2-7, with 10 positions matching TRBD1. Unmatched junction bases numbered 10, after V lost 4 bases and J lost 7 bases. Looked up from germline, CDR1 is SGHVS and CDR2 is FNYEAQ. The CDR3 is 15 amino acids. CDR3 sequence reads: CASSYRDRGLQEQYF. The DNA of the CDR3 is TGTGCCAGCAGCTACCGGGACAGGGGTCTTCAGGAGCAGTACTTC.

A single count supports this clone. This chain connects TRBV6-5 to TRBJ1-2, with TRBD1 matching 8 bases. CDR3 length: 13 residues. The V segment lost 7 bases and the J segment 5 bases; nucleotides outside the gene matches: 6. CDR1 and CDR2 (germline): MNHEY, SVGAGI. For the CDR3, the DNA is TGTGCCAGCAAGGACAGGGTGGGGTATGGCTACACCTTC. It codes for CASKDRVGYGYTF.

The chain joins TRBV5-1 to TRBJ1-1; D uncertain. The CDR3 extends over 13 amino acids. CDR1 SGHRS and CDR2 YFSETQ come from the germline V gene. V lost 4 bases and J 4 bases, leaving 11 bases between the germline ends. As DNA, the CDR3 is TGCGCCAGCAGCCCAGACGGAGGCACTGAAGCTTTCTTT. It is translated as CASSPDGGTEAFF.

The chain couples TRBV7-8 to TRBJ1-1; TRBD1 matches 8 bases. The CDR3 totals 15 residues. V dropped 2 bases and J dropped 0; count of bases not matched to a gene: 2. In germline, CDR1 is SGHVS, CDR2 FQNEAQ. This CDR3 is CASSLLTGVNTEAFF. CDR3 nucleotide sequence: TGTGCCAGCAGCTTACTGACAGGGGTGAACACTGAAGCTTTCTTT.

The V and J genes are TRBV10-3 and TRBJ2-3, with 9 bases that match TRBD2. V was pared by 0 bases and J by 6 bases, with 13 bases of the junction left unmatched. The V gene's germline CDR1 is ENHRY and CDR2 SYGVKD. The CDR3 extends over 18 amino acids. The CDR3 DNA reads as TGTGCCATCAGTGAGTCGAGGCGTCCAGCGGGAGGATCGGATACGCAGTATTTT. Translation gives CAISESRRPAGGSDTQYF.

This rearrangement joins TRBV5-1 to TRBJ1-3; D is uncertain. V was trimmed by 0 bases and J by 8 bases, leaving 9 bases between them. CDR3 size: 13 residues. Germline V gives CDR1 SGHRS, CDR2 YFSETQ. CDR3 protein: CASSLGAVDTIYF. The CDR3, as DNA: TGCGCCAGCAGCTTGGGCGCCGTGGACACCATATATTTT.

This clone was detected only a few times. V is TRBV7-9 and J is TRBJ1-2; no definite D call. The ends were cut back, 3 bases at V and 4 bases at J, with 9 bases in the middle. This CDR3 has 13 amino acids. Germline loops: CDR1 SEHNR, CDR2 FQNEAQ (reference sequence). DNA of the CDR3: TGTGCCAGCAGCTTCAACAATTTCTATGGCTACACCTTC. It encodes CASSFNNFYGYTF.

V is TRBV18 and J is TRBJ1-3, with D tentatively TRBD1 (6 bases). With 3 bases removed from V and 0 bases from J, the gap between germline ends came to 9 bases. Looked up from germline, CDR1 is KGHSH and CDR2 is LQKENI. CDR3 size: 15 residues. CDR3 coding DNA: TGTGCCAGCTCACCCACAGGGAACTCTGGAAACACCATATATTTT. Translating it yields CASSPTGNSGNTIYF.

The chain couples TRBV7-2 to TRBJ1-1; 8 positions agree with TRBD1. Germline values: CDR1 SGHTA, CDR2 FQGNSA. The V segment lost 6 bases and the J segment 1 base; nucleotides outside the gene matches: 10. This CDR3 has 16 amino acids. Here the CDR3 DNA reads TGTGCCAGCAGTGAACAGGGGGTCAGGTCGAACACTGAAGCTTTCTTT. Its protein product is CASSEQGVRSNTEAFF. Variable domain in full (rest from reference TRBV7-2 and TRBJ1-1): GAGVSQSPSNKVTEKGKDVELRCDPISGHTALYWYRQSLGQGLEFLIYFQGNSAPDKSGLPSDRFSAERTGGSVSTLTIQRTQQEDSAVYLCASSEQGVRSNTEAFFGQGTRLTVV.

The chain combines TRBV7-2 with TRBJ2-7; possible D gene TRBD1, 5 bases. V was pared by 5 bases and J by 2 bases, with 19 bases between. The CDR3 contains 16 residues. Germline CDR1 SGHTA, CDR2 FQGNSA. CDR3 residues: CASSPRGHYSPYEQYF. The CDR3 bases are TGTGCCAGCAGCCCCCGAGGACACTATTCCCCCTACGAGCAGTACTTC.

This chain links TRBV21-1 with TRBJ1-5; TRBD1 is taken as the D call from the table, unchecked against the DNA. TRBV21-1 is given as a pseudogene. The CDR3 is 20 amino acids. This chain's CDR3 is CASSKASARGRGAADQPQHF. The CDR3 DNA sequence: TGTGCCAGCAGCAAAGCGTCGGCCAGGGGGCGAGGAGCAGCAGATCAGCCCCAGCATTTT.

The rearrangement links TRBV28 to TRBJ2-1; 9 bases map to TRBD2. Per the germline V gene, CDR1 is MDHEN and CDR2 is SYDVKM. This CDR3 comprises 23 residues. V dropped 6 bases and J dropped 3; count of bases not matched to a gene: 30. CDR3 in amino acids: CASSHLRDHSGSANGRNYNEQFF. CDR3 bases: TGTGCCAGCAGCCATTTAAGGGATCATAGCGGGAGTGCGAACGGGAGAAACTACAATGAGCAGTTCTTC. The full variable domain, in which reference TRBV28 and TRBJ2-1 provide the parts outside the CDR3, is DVKVTQSSRYLVKRTGEKVFLECVQDMDHENMFWYRQDPGLGLRLIYFSYDVKMKEKGDIPEGYSVSREKKERFSLILESASTNQTSMYLCASSHLRDHSGSANGRNYNEQFFGPGTRLTVL.

The J gene is TRBJ2-1, the V gene TRBV9; 13 bases map to TRBD2. This CDR3 comprises 16 residues. Germline V gene sequence: CDR1 SGDLS, CDR2 YYNGEE. V was clipped by 6 bases and J by 4 bases; unmatched bases: 7. In DNA, the CDR3 is TGTGCCAGCACTCGCGGGGGACTAGCGGGGTACAATGAGCAGTTCTTC. Its translation: CASTRGGLAGYNEQFF.

This chain's CDR3 is CASSQRDSFNSPLHF. The CDR3 DNA sequence: TGCGCCAGCAGCCAGAGGGACAGCTTTAATTCACCCCTCCACTTT. J is TRBJ1-6 and V is TRBV4-3; the match to TRBD1 covers 7 bases. The CDR3 is 15 residues long. The V gene's germline CDR1 is LGHNA and CDR2 YSLEER. The V and J ends lost 3 bases and 6 bases, in that order; junction bases with no gene match: 5.

The DNA of the CDR3 is TGTGCCAGCAGTCCCCAGACAGGGGGCACAGATACGCAGTATTTT. This encodes CASSPQTGGTDTQYF. The rearrangement uses TRBV2 and TRBJ2-3; 8 nucleotides line up with TRBD1. V gave up 5 bases and J gave up 1 base; unmatched junction bases: 5. Germline CDR1 and CDR2: SNHLY and FYNNEI. This CDR3 region has 15 residues.

This clone was counted a single time. This chain joins TRBV7-2 and TRBJ1-2; D unresolved. The CDR3 runs 13 residues. The V and J ends lost 1 base and 6 bases respectively, with 9 bases between them. Germline CDR1 SGHTA, CDR2 FQGNSA. The CDR3 sequence: CASSLGQVDGYTF. The CDR3 DNA sequence: TGTGCCAGCAGCTTAGGTCAGGTGGATGGCTACACCTTC.

V is TRBV18 and J is TRBJ1-1, with D possibly matching TRBD1 (5 bases). This CDR3 comprises 15 residues. Between the trimmed V and J ends, which lost 3 bases and 0 bases, there was a span of 11 bases. CDR1 and CDR2 from the germline V gene are KGHSH and LQKENI. The CDR3 DNA sequence: TGTGCCAGCTCACCCCCGGTAGGGGTGAACACTGAAGCTTTCTTT. It specifies CASSPPVGVNTEAFF. Complete variable domain (other parts from reference TRBV18 and TRBJ1-1): NAGVMQNPRHLVRRRGQEARLRCSPMKGHSHVYWYRQLPEEGLKFMVYLQKENIIDESGMPKERFSAEFPKEGPSILRIQQVVRGDSAAYFCASSPPVGVNTEAFFGQGTRLTVV.

A word on this clone: The identical CDR3 is also encoded by other nucleotide sequences in the sample. The V gene is TRBV6-6, the J gene TRBJ1-2; the D gene is possibly TRBD1 (6 bases). The CDR3 sequence is 12 residues long. V was clipped by 8 bases and J by 2 bases, with 9 bases between them. From germline, CDR1 is MNHNY and CDR2 SVGAGI (reference sequence). CDR3 coding DNA: TGTGCCAGCGAAGACAGGAACTATGGCTACACCTTC. Protein: CASEDRNYGYTF.

This chain connects TRBV5-1 to TRBJ2-7; TRBD1 aligns across 8 bases. The J segment lost 8 bases and the V segment lost 4 bases, leaving 5 bases of the junction unmatched. Germline values: CDR1 SGHRS, CDR2 YFSETQ. The CDR3 runs to 12 residues. The CDR3 DNA reads as TGCGCCAGCAGCCAAGGGACAGGACAGCAGTACTTC. It translates to CASSQGTGQQYF.

V gene TRBV5-1 combines with J gene TRBJ2-1; tentatively, D is TRBD2 (6 bases). Deletions cut 4 bases from V and 3 bases from J, with 20 bases between. Germline V gene data show CDR1 as SGHRS and CDR2 as YFSETQ. The CDR3 is made up of 17 amino acids. The CDR3: CASSRTARDSIYNEQFF. CDR3 DNA sequence: TGCGCCAGCAGCCGAACCGCCCGGGACTCCATCTACAATGAGCAGTTCTTC.

CDR3 region: CASRVGGGETQYF. As DNA, the CDR3 is TGTGCCAGTAGGGTCGGGGGGGGAGAGACCCAGTACTTC. This chain links TRBV19 with TRBJ2-5; the match to TRBD2 covers 8 bases. From germline, CDR1 is LNHDA and CDR2 SQIVND (reference sequence). V trimming: 6 bases; J trimming: 4 bases; junction bases outside the gene matches: 4. The CDR3 consists of 13 residues.

V gene TRBV7-9 combines with J gene TRBJ2-7; D is undetermined. With 2 bases removed from V and 5 bases from J, the gap between germline ends came to 4 bases. Germline values: CDR1 SEHNR, CDR2 FQNEAQ (reference sequence). This CDR3 is built from 11 residues. For the CDR3, the DNA is TGTGCCAGCAGCTTATCGGACGAGCAGTACTTC. Translated, it gives CASSLSDEQYF. Drawing the rest from reference TRBV7-9 and TRBJ2-7, the complete variable domain is DTGVSQNPRHKITKRGQNVTFRCDPISEHNRLYWYRQTLGQGPEFLTYFQNEAQLEKSRLLSDRFSAERPKGSFSTLEIQRTEQGDSAMYLCASSLSDEQYFGPGTRLTVT.

This rearrangement joins TRBV5-4 to TRBJ2-1; no definite D call. This CDR3 contains 14 residues. CDR1 is SGHNT, CDR2 YYREEE, per germline (reference sequence). Trimming pared 4 bases from V and 0 bases from J, leaving 8 bases between. CDR3 nucleotide sequence: TGTGCCAGCAGCAACATCAGCTCCTACAATGAGCAGTTCTTC. Translating gives CASSNISSYNEQFF. The variable domain in full, completed from reference TRBV5-4 and TRBJ2-1, reads ETGVTQSPTHLIKTRGQQVTLRCSSQSGHNTVSWYQQALGQGPQFIFQYYREEENGRGNFPPRFSGLQFPNYSSELNVNALELDDSALYLCASSNISSYNEQFFGPGTRLTVL.

This clone was seen a single time. V usage is TRBV6-5 and J usage is TRBJ1-6; D is possibly TRBD1 (5 bases). Per germline, CDR1 MNHEY and CDR2 SVGAGI. This CDR3 region has 14 residues. V gave up 2 bases and J gave up 7 bases, with 9 bases separating them. The CDR3 DNA reads as TGTGCCAGCAGTTACCCGGAGGGGAATTCACCCCTCCACTTT. The encoded protein is CASSYPEGNSPLHF.